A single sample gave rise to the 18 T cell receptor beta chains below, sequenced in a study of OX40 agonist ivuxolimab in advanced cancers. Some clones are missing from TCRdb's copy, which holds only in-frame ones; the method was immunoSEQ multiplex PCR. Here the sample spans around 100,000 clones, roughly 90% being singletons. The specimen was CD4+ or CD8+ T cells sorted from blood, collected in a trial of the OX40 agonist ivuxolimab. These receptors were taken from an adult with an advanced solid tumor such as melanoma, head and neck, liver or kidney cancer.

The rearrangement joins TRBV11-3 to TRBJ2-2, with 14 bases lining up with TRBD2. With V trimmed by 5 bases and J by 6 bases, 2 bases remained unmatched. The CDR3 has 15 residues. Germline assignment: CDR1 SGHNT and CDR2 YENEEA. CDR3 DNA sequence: TGTGCCAGCAGCCCGGGACTAGCGGGAGCCGGGGAGCTGTTTTTT. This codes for CASSPGLAGAGELFF.

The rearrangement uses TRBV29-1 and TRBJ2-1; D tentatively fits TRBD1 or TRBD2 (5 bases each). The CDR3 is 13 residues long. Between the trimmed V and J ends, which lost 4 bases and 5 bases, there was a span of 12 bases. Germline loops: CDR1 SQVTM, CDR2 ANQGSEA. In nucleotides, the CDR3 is TGCAGCGTTGCCGGGACGGTCAACAATGAGCAGTTCTTC. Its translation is CSVAGTVNNEQFF.

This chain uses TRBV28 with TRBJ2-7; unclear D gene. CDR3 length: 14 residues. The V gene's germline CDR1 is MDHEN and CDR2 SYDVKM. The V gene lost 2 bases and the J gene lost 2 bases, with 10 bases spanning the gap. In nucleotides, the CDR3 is TGTGCCAGCAGTTTAGAAGGGCCCCCCTACGAGCAGTACTTC. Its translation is CASSLEGPPYEQYF.

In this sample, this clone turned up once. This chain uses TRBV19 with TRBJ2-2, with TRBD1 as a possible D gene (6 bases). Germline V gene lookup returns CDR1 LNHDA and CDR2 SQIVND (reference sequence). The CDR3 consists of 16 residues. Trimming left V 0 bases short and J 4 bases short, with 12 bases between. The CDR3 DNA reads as TGTGCCAGTAGTATAGAACCAGGGGTGGGCACCGGGGAGCTGTTTTTT. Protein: CASSIEPGVGTGELFF. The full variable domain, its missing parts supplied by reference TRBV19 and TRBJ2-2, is DGGITQSPKYLFRKEGQNVTLSCEQNLNHDAMYWYRQDPGQGLRLIYYSQIVNDFQKGDIAEGYSVSREKKESFPLTVTSAQKNPTAFYLCASSIEPGVGTGELFFGEGSRLTVL.

CDR3 DNA sequence: TGTGCCAGTAGTACCGCTCGGAACACCGGGGAGCTGTTTTTT. Its protein is CASSTARNTGELFF. The chain combines TRBV19 with TRBJ2-2; unclear D gene. This CDR3 has 14 residues. CDR1 is LNHDA, CDR2 SQIVND, per germline (reference sequence). V gave up 4 bases and J gave up 1 base, with 7 bases separating them. Filled out from reference TRBV19 and TRBJ2-2, the complete variable domain reads DGGITQSPKYLFRKEGQNVTLSCEQNLNHDAMYWYRQDPGQGLRLIYYSQIVNDFQKGDIAEGYSVSREKKESFPLTVTSAQKNPTAFYLCASSTARNTGELFFGEGSRLTVL.

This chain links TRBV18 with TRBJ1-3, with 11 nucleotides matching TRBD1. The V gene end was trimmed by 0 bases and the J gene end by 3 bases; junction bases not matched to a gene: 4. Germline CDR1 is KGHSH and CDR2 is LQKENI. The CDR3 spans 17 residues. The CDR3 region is CASSPPGTGGRGNTIYF. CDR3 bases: TGTGCCAGCTCACCACCCGGGACAGGGGGTCGTGGAAACACCATATATTTT.

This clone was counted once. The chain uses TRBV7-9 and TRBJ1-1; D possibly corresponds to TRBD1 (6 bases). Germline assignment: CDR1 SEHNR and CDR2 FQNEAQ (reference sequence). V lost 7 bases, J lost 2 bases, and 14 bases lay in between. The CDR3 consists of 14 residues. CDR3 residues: CASNWGLENTEAFF. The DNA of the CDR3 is TGTGCCAGCAACTGGGGGCTGGAAAACACTGAAGCTTTCTTT.

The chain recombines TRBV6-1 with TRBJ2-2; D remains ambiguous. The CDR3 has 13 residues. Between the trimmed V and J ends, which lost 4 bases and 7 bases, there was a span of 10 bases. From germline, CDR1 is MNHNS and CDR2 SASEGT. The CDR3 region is CASSAQTHGELFF. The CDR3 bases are TGTGCCAGCAGTGCACAGACGCACGGGGAGCTGTTTTTT.

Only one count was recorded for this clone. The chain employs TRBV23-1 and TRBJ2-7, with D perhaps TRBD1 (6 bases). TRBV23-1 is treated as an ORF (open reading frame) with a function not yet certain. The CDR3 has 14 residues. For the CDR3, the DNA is TGCCCACCAGCAGTGCAGGACAGACACTACGAGCAGTACTTC. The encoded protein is CPPAVQDRHYEQYF.

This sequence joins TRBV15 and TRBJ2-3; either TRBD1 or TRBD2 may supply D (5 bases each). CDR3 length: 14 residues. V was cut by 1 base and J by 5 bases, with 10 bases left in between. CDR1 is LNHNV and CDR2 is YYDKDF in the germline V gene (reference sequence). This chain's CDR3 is CATSRGGDEDTQYF. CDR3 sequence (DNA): TGTGCCACCAGCAGAGGAGGGGATGAAGATACGCAGTATTTT.

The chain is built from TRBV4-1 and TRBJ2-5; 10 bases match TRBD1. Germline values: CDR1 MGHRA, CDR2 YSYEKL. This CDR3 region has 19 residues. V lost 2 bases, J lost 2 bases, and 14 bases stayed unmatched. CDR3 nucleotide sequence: TGCGCCAGCAGCCAATCCGCCGGGACAGGGGCTGGGGGACAAGAGACCCAGTACTTC. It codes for CASSQSAGTGAGGQETQYF.

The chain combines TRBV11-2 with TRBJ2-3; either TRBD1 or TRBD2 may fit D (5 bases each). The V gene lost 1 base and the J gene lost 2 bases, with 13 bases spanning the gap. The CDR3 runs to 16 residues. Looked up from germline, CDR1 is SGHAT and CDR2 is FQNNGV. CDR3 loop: CASSLGYTGLTDTQYF. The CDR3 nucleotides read TGTGCCAGCAGCTTAGGGTACACGGGGCTCACAGATACGCAGTATTTT.

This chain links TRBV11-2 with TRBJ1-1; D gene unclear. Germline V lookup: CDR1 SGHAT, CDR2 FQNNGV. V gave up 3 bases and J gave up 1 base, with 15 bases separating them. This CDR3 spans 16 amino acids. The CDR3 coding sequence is TGTGCCAGCAGCTTGCGCCTCGGAGGCCGGAACACTGAAGCTTTCTTT. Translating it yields CASSLRLGGRNTEAFF.

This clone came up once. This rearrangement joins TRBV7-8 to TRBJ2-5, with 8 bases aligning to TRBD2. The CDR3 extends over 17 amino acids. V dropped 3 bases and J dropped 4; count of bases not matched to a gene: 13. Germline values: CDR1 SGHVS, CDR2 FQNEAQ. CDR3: CASSFLGGSGIGETQYF. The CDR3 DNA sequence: TGTGCCAGCAGCTTCCTCGGGGGTAGCGGGATAGGAGAGACCCAGTACTTC.

The CDR3 bases are TGTGCCAGCAGCTTAGGGACAGGGGGGTTTAACGAGCAGTACTTC. Protein product: CASSLGTGGFNEQYF. V is TRBV11-2 and J is TRBJ2-7, with 10 bases identical to TRBD1. With 1 base clipped from V and 5 bases from J, the junction kept 5 bases outside the gene matches. Germline assignment: CDR1 SGHAT and CDR2 FQNNGV. The CDR3 sequence is 15 residues long.

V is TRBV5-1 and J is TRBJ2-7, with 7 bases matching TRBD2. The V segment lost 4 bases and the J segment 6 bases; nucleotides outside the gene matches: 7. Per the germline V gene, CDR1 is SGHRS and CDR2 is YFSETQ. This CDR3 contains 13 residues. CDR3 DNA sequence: TGCGCCAGCAGCACCGGACTAGTAGGCGAGCAGTACTTC. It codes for CASSTGLVGEQYF. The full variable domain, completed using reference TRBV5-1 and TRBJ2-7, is KAGVTQTPRYLIKTRGQQVTLSCSPISGHRSVSWYQQTPGQGLQFLFEYFSETQRNKGNFPGRFSGRQFSNSRSEMNVSTLELGDSALYLCASSTGLVGEQYFGPGTRLTVT.

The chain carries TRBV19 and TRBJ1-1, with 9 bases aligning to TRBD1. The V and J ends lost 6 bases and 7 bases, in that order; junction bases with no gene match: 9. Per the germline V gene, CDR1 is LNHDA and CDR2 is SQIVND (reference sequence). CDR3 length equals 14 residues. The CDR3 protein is CASSNTGGVGEAFF. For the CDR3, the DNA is TGTGCCAGTAGCAATACAGGGGGCGTCGGTGAAGCTTTCTTT.

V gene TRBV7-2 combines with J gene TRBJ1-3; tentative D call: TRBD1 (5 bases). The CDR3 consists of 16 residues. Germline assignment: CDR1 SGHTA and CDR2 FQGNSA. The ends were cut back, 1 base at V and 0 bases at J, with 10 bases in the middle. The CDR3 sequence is CASSLEGRLSGNTIYF. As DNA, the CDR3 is TGTGCCAGCAGCTTAGAGGGGAGACTCTCTGGAAACACCATATATTTT.